A single T cell receptor (beta chain) is shown here with its context. This sample was included in a study of T-cell reconstitution after alpha-beta-depleted transplantation in children. The TCRbeta library was prepared with unique molecular identifiers. Using its own MiXCR run on the PCR reads, TCRdb lists one record per CDR3 protein. The sample contains roughly 610,000 distinct CDR3 sequences, about 10% of which appear only once. The CDR3 totals 13 residues. Germline V gene lookup returns CDR1 SGHNT and CDR2 YYREEE (reference sequence). The V gene lost 0 bases and the J gene lost 7 bases, with 8 bases spanning the gap.

The genes are TRBV5-4 and TRBJ2-1; D gene unclear. This material consisted of PBMCs from the stem cell graft donor, taken from the stem cell graft. This sequence originates from a human donor who donated a stem cell graft to a child with acute myeloid leukemia. CDR3 in DNA: TGTGCCAGCAGCTTGGCCTGGGATAATGAGCAGTTCTTC. The encoded protein is CASSLAWDNEQFF.